Each of the 32 T cell receptor beta chains below was sequenced from the same sample in a study of Tregs in tolerant kidney transplant recipients. The method was immunoSEQ multiplex PCR; TCRdb's version includes in-frame clones alone and lacks a portion of them. The sample carries some 55,000 clones, around four fifths recorded once. Sequenced input: CD4+ T cells from blood. The receptors stem from a human donor in good health.

This sequence joins TRBV10-3 and TRBJ2-3; TRBD2 agrees at 7 bases. With 3 bases clipped from V and 0 bases from J, the junction kept 6 bases outside the gene matches. The CDR3 extends over 16 amino acids. Germline values: CDR1 ENHRY, CDR2 SYGVKD. The CDR3 here is CAISDLTSSSTDTQYF. CDR3 bases: TGTGCCATCAGTGACCTGACTAGCTCAAGCACAGATACGCAGTATTTT.

Within the sample, this clone is medium-sized (0.01 to 0.1%). The rearrangement links TRBV6-1 to TRBJ1-2; maybe TRBD1 (6 bases). The CDR3 contains 12 residues. Looked up from germline, CDR1 is MNHNS and CDR2 is SASEGT. Trimming stripped 7 bases from V and 4 bases from J, with 10 bases between. The CDR3 spells CASNGQLYGYTF. DNA of the CDR3: TGTGCCAGCAATGGACAGCTCTATGGCTACACCTTC.

The chain combines TRBV15 with TRBJ1-2, with 7 nucleotides matching TRBD1. Per germline, CDR1 LNHNV and CDR2 YYDKDF (reference sequence). The CDR3 contains 16 residues. The ends lost 0 bases at V and 7 bases at J; junction bases unmatched: 11. The CDR3 DNA sequence: TGTGCCACCAGCAGAGATTTGGCGCAGGGGGGCTCTGGCTACACCTTC. It encodes CATSRDLAQGGSGYTF.

This sequence joins TRBV19 and TRBJ2-1; 12 bases are a match to TRBD1. V lost 4 bases to trimming and J lost 6 bases; unmatched junction nucleotides: 4. Germline V gene lookup returns CDR1 LNHDA and CDR2 SQIVND (reference sequence). This CDR3 has 15 residues. For the CDR3, the DNA is TGTGCCAGTAGTAGGCCGGGACAGGGGGCCAATGAGCAGTTCTTC. Its protein is CASSRPGQGANEQFF.

CDR3 coding DNA: TGCAGCGTTGGCTACAGGGGGCTAAGCTCCTACGAGCAGTACTTC. It yields the protein CSVGYRGLSSYEQYF. The gene calls are TRBV29-1 and TRBJ2-7; 9 positions agree with TRBD1. CDR1 and CDR2 from the germline V gene are SQVTM and ANQGSEA. The CDR3 extends over 15 amino acids. Trimming took 4 bases from V and 0 from J; bases not matched to a gene: 7.

The V and J genes are TRBV4-3 and TRBJ2-3; TRBD2 agrees at 12 bases. Germline values: CDR1 LGHNA, CDR2 YSLEER. The CDR3 is 14 residues long. V lost 4 bases to trimming and J lost 5 bases; unmatched junction nucleotides: 1. The CDR3 nucleotides read TGCGCCAGCAGCCTGGGACTAGCGGGAGATACGCAGTATTTT. It translates to CASSLGLAGDTQYF.

The chain employs TRBV29-1 and TRBJ1-2; 8 bases match TRBD1. Germline V gene sequence: CDR1 SQVTM, CDR2 ANQGSEA. This CDR3 contains 15 residues. V shed 6 bases, J shed 0 bases, and the junction held 9 bases outside the gene matches. The CDR3 DNA sequence: TGCAGCGTCGGCGACAGGGGAGCTACTAACTATGGCTACACCTTC. The encoded protein is CSVGDRGATNYGYTF.

CDR3 amino acids: CASSLDRGQKDEQYF. In DNA, the CDR3 is TGTGCCAGCAGCCTAGACAGGGGGCAAAAGGACGAGCAGTACTTC. The genes are TRBV4-2 and TRBJ2-7; 10 bases line up with TRBD1. Trimming took 4 bases from V and 5 from J; bases not matched to a gene: 8. The CDR3 length is 15 residues. The germline gives CDR1 LGHNA, CDR2 YNFKEQ.

The rearrangement uses TRBV7-9 and TRBJ2-7, with 16 bases aligning to TRBD2. The germline V gene encodes CDR1 SEHNR and CDR2 FQNEAQ (reference sequence). The CDR3 extends over 18 amino acids. Losses at the gene ends were 4 bases for V and 3 bases for J; bases not matched to a gene: 9. The CDR3 loop is CASSSPSGTSGGGYEQYF. CDR3 nucleotides: TGTGCCAGCAGCTCACCTTCCGGGACTAGCGGGGGGGGCTACGAGCAGTACTTC.

The count of this clone is one. The J gene is TRBJ2-2, the V gene TRBV7-9, with D perhaps TRBD2 (6 bases). Trimming stripped 1 base from V and 4 bases from J, with 16 bases between. The CDR3 has 17 residues. In germline, CDR1 is SEHNR, CDR2 FQNEAQ (reference sequence). DNA of the CDR3: TGTGCCAGCAGCTTAGTGGCGGGGCTTTTGGTCACCGGGGAGCTGTTTTTT. The encoded protein is CASSLVAGLLVTGELFF. The variable domain in full, completed from reference TRBV7-9 and TRBJ2-2, reads DTGVSQNPRHKITKRGQNVTFRCDPISEHNRLYWYRQTLGQGPEFLTYFQNEAQLEKSRLLSDRFSAERPKGSFSTLEIQRTEQGDSAMYLCASSLVAGLLVTGELFFGEGSRLTVL.

This rearrangement joins TRBV4-1 to TRBJ1-4; D ambiguous. Germline CDR1 MGHRA, CDR2 YSYEKL. Trimming shortened V by 0 bases and J by 5 bases, and 10 bases separated the two germline ends. The CDR3 contains 15 residues. Here the CDR3 reads CASSQEGWRNEKLFF. In DNA, the CDR3 is TGCGCCAGCAGCCAAGAAGGTTGGAGAAATGAAAAACTGTTTTTT.

V gene TRBV7-9 combines with J gene TRBJ2-7, with 10 bases aligning to TRBD2. This CDR3 contains 16 residues. Germline trimming cut 3 bases from V and 3 bases from J; bases unmatched to any gene: 8. In germline, CDR1 is SEHNR, CDR2 FQNEAQ (reference sequence). This chain's CDR3 is CASSFRAGGPGYEQYF. The CDR3 DNA reads TGTGCCAGCAGCTTCCGAGCGGGAGGGCCGGGCTACGAGCAGTACTTC.

This clone was picked up one time. This chain connects TRBV6-5 to TRBJ1-1; D is uncertain. The germline V and J ends were trimmed by 5 bases and 6 bases, with 10 bases remaining between them. The CDR3 is made up of 12 amino acids. In germline, CDR1 is MNHEY, CDR2 SVGAGI. CDR3 residues: CASSQGPAEAFF. The CDR3 DNA is TGTGCCAGCAGTCAAGGGCCCGCTGAAGCTTTCTTT.

This rearrangement joins TRBV30 to TRBJ2-7; no reliable D call. V was trimmed by 6 bases and J by 4 bases, leaving 7 bases between them. Germline V lookup: CDR1 GTSNPN, CDR2 SVGIG (reference sequence). The CDR3 consists of 10 residues. The chain's CDR3 is CACDQYEQYF. The CDR3 coding sequence is TGTGCCTGTGACCAGTACGAGCAGTACTTC.

The V call is TRBV11-1, the J call TRBJ1-2; D is unresolved. V was cut by 5 bases and J by 4 bases, with 14 bases left in between. The CDR3 loop spans 14 amino acids. Germline assignment: CDR1 SGHAT and CDR2 FQDESV (reference sequence). The CDR3 DNA reads as TGTGCCAGCAGCCAAGGCGGCGGCTTCTATGGCTACACCTTC. Translating gives CASSQGGGFYGYTF.

This sequence joins TRBV27 and TRBJ1-6, with 9 bases matching TRBD1. Germline V gives CDR1 MNHEY, CDR2 SMNVEV (reference sequence). This CDR3 has 16 amino acids. The junction had 7 bases not matched to a gene; V was cut back by 3 bases and J by 7 bases. The CDR3 sequence: CASSLTGGAVNSPLHF. In nucleotides, the CDR3 is TGTGCCAGCAGTTTGACAGGGGGGGCGGTGAATTCACCCCTCCACTTT.

This sequence joins TRBV4-1 and TRBJ1-3; D is unclear. Germline V CDR1 and CDR2: MGHRA, YSYEKL. V was pared by 8 bases and J by 0 bases, with 5 bases between. The CDR3 has 12 amino acids. The CDR3 DNA follows: TGCGCCAGCCGGAGCTCTGGAAACACCATATATTTT. Encoded protein: CASRSSGNTIYF.

The chain couples TRBV6-1 to TRBJ1-2; D is undetermined. Germline V gives CDR1 MNHNS, CDR2 SASEGT. The germline V and J ends were trimmed by 7 bases and 3 bases, with 9 bases remaining between them. This CDR3 is 12 amino acids long. CDR3 bases: TGTGCCAGCACCCAGGATTACTATGGCTACACCTTC. Its translation is CASTQDYYGYTF.

This chain links TRBV9 with TRBJ2-3; 9 nucleotides align to TRBD2. The germline gives CDR1 SGDLS, CDR2 YYNGEE. This CDR3 is 17 amino acids long. The V and J ends lost 0 bases and 7 bases, in that order; junction bases with no gene match: 12. The CDR3 nucleotides are TGTGCCAGCAGCGTAGAATTCGGGCGGGGGGGCCGTAATACGCAGTATTTT. It specifies CASSVEFGRGGRNTQYF.

The CDR3 spells CASSSGPGGDTIYF. The CDR3 DNA reads as TGTGCCAGCAGCTCGGGACCCGGGGGGGACACCATATATTTT. This chain links TRBV7-2 with TRBJ1-3; a possible D gene is TRBD1 (5 bases). V lost 4 bases and J 8 bases, leaving 15 bases between the germline ends. Germline V gene lookup returns CDR1 SGHTA and CDR2 FQGNSA. This CDR3 has 14 residues.

The rearrangement links TRBV9 to TRBJ2-7; D gene ambiguous. There are 14 residues in the CDR3. Looked up from germline, CDR1 is SGDLS and CDR2 is YYNGEE. The V gene lost 1 base and the J gene lost 0 bases, with 8 bases spanning the gap. The CDR3 sequence is CASSVTSLSYEQYF. CDR3 coding DNA: TGTGCCAGCAGCGTAACCTCACTCTCCTACGAGCAGTACTTC.

This clone has more than one count but fewer than ten. This chain connects TRBV9 to TRBJ2-6; 8 bases are shared with TRBD2. Losses at the gene ends were 5 bases for V and 0 bases for J; bases not matched to a gene: 7. There are 17 residues in the CDR3. Germline values: CDR1 SGDLS, CDR2 YYNGEE. The CDR3 sequence is CASSRGGQNSGANVLTF. The CDR3 DNA follows: TGTGCCAGCAGTCGCGGGGGGCAAAACTCTGGGGCCAACGTCCTGACTTTC.

The genes are TRBV7-8 and TRBJ1-6, with a weak D call TRBD1 (6 bases). From germline, CDR1 is SGHVS and CDR2 FQNEAQ. Trimming removed 5 bases at V and 7 bases at J, with 18 bases between. This CDR3 is built from 16 residues. The CDR3 loop reads CASSPRGAQRNSPLHF. Written as DNA, the CDR3 is TGTGCCAGCAGCCCCCGGGGGGCCCAGCGGAATTCACCCCTCCACTTT.

This clone turned up a few times. The chain uses TRBV6-1 and TRBJ1-1; D not certain. Germline V lookup: CDR1 MNHNS, CDR2 SASEGT. V was trimmed by 0 bases and J by 4 bases, leaving 9 bases between them. The CDR3 runs 14 residues. CDR3 sequence: CASSEAWGGTEAFF. The CDR3 coding sequence is TGTGCCAGCAGTGAAGCTTGGGGTGGCACTGAAGCTTTCTTT.

The chain joins TRBV5-4 to TRBJ1-1; D not resolved. The CDR3 spans 17 residues. Germline CDR1 and CDR2: SGHNT and YYREEE (reference sequence). V shed 6 bases and J shed 0 bases, with 21 bases lying between them. For the CDR3, the DNA is TGTGCCAGCACCGACGCCCGGGCAGCGAGTATGAACACTGAAGCTTTCTTT. Translated, it gives CASTDARAASMNTEAFF.

V gene TRBV7-3 combines with J gene TRBJ1-2; D gene unclear. Trimming removed 3 bases from V and 3 bases from J, with 14 bases in between. This CDR3 spans 15 amino acids. Germline V gives CDR1 SGHTA, CDR2 FQGTGA. Here the CDR3 reads CASSFSGRLDYGYTF. The CDR3 nucleotides read TGTGCCAGCAGCTTCAGCGGCAGGCTGGACTATGGCTACACCTTC. Complete variable domain (other parts from reference TRBV7-3 and TRBJ1-2): GAGVSQTPSNKVTEKGKYVELRCDPISGHTALYWYRQSLGQGPEFLIYFQGTGAADDSGLPNDRFFAVRPEGSVSTLKIQRTERGDSAVYLCASSFSGRLDYGYTFGSGTRLTVV.

The rearrangement joins TRBV23-1 to TRBJ1-5; 9 bases match TRBD1. TRBV23-1 is identified as an open reading frame with a role that is uncertain. V was pared by 9 bases and J by 0 bases, with 15 bases of the junction left unmatched. The CDR3 has 18 amino acids. The CDR3 bases are TGCGCCAGATGGAGCCGGGACAGGGAGCCCTATAGCAATCAGCCCCAGCATTTT. Protein product: CARWSRDREPYSNQPQHF.

The chain carries TRBV11-2 and TRBJ2-1; D call uncertain. Per germline, CDR1 SGHAT and CDR2 FQNNGV. The CDR3 has 15 amino acids. V was clipped by 4 bases and J by 0 bases, with 10 bases between them. The DNA for the CDR3 is TGTGCCAGCAGCTCCCTTTCCAGCTCCTACAATGAGCAGTTCTTC. Its protein product is CASSSLSSSYNEQFF.

The sample holds one count of this clone. The chain employs TRBV7-9 and TRBJ2-7, with D uncertain. CDR1 and CDR2 (germline): SEHNR, FQNEAQ (reference sequence). V was trimmed by 2 bases and J by 0 bases, leaving 11 bases between them. CDR3 length equals 15 residues. CDR3 nucleotides: TGTGCCAGCAGCTTAAGAGAACTACGCTCCTACGAGCAGTACTTC. It codes for CASSLRELRSYEQYF.

The V call is TRBV13, the J call TRBJ1-6, with 9 positions matching TRBD1. Germline V lookup: CDR1 PRHDT, CDR2 FYEKMQ (reference sequence). Losses at the gene ends were 6 bases for V and 0 bases for J; bases not matched to a gene: 12. The CDR3 length is 19 residues. CDR3 sequence: CASRFYRGQTSSYNSPLHF. DNA of the CDR3: TGTGCCAGCAGATTTTACAGGGGGCAGACCTCCTCCTATAATTCACCCCTCCACTTT.

The V call is TRBV29-1, the J call TRBJ1-1; D call uncertain. CDR3 length: 14 amino acids. Germline V gene sequence: CDR1 SQVTM, CDR2 ANQGSEA. Trimming left V 5 bases short and J 2 bases short, with 15 bases between. CDR3 sequence: CSVSGIHHNTEAFF. The CDR3 bases are TGCAGCGTTTCCGGGATTCATCACAACACTGAAGCTTTCTTT.

This clone was detected only once. V and J are TRBV29-1 and TRBJ2-5, with a possible D match to TRBD1 (5 bases). CDR1 and CDR2 from the germline V gene are SQVTM and ANQGSEA. The V gene lost 1 base and the J gene lost 3 bases, with 6 bases spanning the gap. The CDR3 loop spans 12 amino acids. CDR3 loop: CSVEGGEETQYF. The CDR3, as DNA: TGCAGCGTTGAAGGGGGCGAAGAGACCCAGTACTTC. Using reference TRBV29-1 and TRBJ2-5 for the parts outside the CDR3, the full variable domain is SAVISQKPSRDICQRGTSLTIQCQVDSQVTMMFWYRQQPGQSLTLIATANQGSEATYESGFVIDKFPISRPNLTFSTLTVSNMSPEDSSIYLCSVEGGEETQYFGPGTRLLVL.